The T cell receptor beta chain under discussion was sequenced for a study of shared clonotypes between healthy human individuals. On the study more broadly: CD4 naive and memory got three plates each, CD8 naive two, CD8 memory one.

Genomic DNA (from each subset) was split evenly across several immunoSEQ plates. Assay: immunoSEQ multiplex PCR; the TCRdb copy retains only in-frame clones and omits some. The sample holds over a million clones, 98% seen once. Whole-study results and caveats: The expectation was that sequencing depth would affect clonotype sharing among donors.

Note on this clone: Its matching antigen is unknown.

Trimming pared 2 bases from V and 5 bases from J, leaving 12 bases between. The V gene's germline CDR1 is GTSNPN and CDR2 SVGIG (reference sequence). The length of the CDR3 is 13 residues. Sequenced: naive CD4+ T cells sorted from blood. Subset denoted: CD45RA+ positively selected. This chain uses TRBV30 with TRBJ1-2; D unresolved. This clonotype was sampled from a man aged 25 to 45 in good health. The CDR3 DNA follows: TGTGCCTGGAGTCACTCGACGGGATATGGCTACACCTTC. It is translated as CAWSHSTGYGYTF.